This TCR beta chain was sequenced for a study of CD8+ T cells in alopecia areata. Points from the study as a whole: For baseline CD8+ expansion, any link to response stays uncertain with one nonresponder.

As the sequencing template, cDNA was produced by extracting RNA and reverse transcribing it. Using immunoSEQ multiplex PCR, the repertoire was profiled, and TCRdb retains in-frame clones only, with some absent. The sample lists approximately 200,000 clones, around 60% seen once, with approximately 3.5% in the top ten. Treatment specified: oral pan-JAK inhibitor, 5-10 mg twice daily. This clone occurred once. Its antigen remains unknown. The CDR3 is 11 residues long. V lost 7 bases to trimming and J lost 7 bases, with 13 bases between them. CDR1 and CDR2 (germline): SQVTM, ANQGSEA. The clonotype comes from a human donor with alopecia areata. Sequenced here: CD4+ T cells sorted from blood, sampled at week 4, from a patient treated with tofacitinib. The rearrangement joins TRBV29-1 to TRBJ2-5; the D gene is possibly TRBD1 (6 bases). The chain's CDR3 is CSARKQGTQYF. CDR3 coding DNA: TGCAGCGCCCGCAAACAGGGGACCCAGTACTTC. Filled out from reference TRBV29-1 and TRBJ2-5, the complete variable domain reads SAVISQKPSRDICQRGTSLTIQCQVDSQVTMMFWYRQQPGQSLTLIATANQGSEATYESGFVIDKFPISRPNLTFSTLTVSNMSPEDSSIYLCSARKQGTQYFGPGTRLLVL.